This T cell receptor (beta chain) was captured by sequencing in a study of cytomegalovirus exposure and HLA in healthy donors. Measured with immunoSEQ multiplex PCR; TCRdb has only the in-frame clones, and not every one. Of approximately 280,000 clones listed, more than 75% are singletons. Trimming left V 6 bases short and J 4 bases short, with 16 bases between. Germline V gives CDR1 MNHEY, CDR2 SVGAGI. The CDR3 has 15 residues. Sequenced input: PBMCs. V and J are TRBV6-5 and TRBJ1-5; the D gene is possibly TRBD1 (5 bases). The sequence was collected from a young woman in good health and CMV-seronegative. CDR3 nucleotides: TGTGCCAGCAGGCCGACAGTGTATACGAATCAGCCCCAGCATTTT. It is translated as CASRPTVYTNQPQHF.